A single T cell receptor beta chain is shown here with its context. The germline V gene encodes CDR1 SGHDN and CDR2 FVKESK. V shed 1 base and J shed 7 bases, with 7 bases lying between them. This CDR3 comprises 12 residues. These data come from a study of neoadjuvant anti-PD-1 for oral cavity cancer. Study-wide background: Patients without progression got a fourth dose around day 43.

Clones were read by immunoSEQ multiplex PCR, and TCRdb kept only the in-frame ones, dropping some. Of about 42,000 clones in the sample, 77% are singletons; the top ten hold around 4.4%. Time point denoted: after neoadjuvant nivolumab, at surgical resection. PBMCs were not maintained or expanded in culture before analysis. The source of this sequence is a person between 35 and 79 years old with oral cavity squamous cell carcinoma. Here the sequenced sample was PBMCs, taken after nivolumab (anti-PD-1) treatment. The genes are TRBV14 and TRBJ1-1, with no clear D. The CDR3 spells CASSQGFGEAFF. The CDR3 DNA follows: TGTGCCAGCAGCCAAGGGTTTGGTGAAGCTTTCTTT.